This T cell receptor (beta chain) was retrieved from a study of blood T cell repertoires in COVID-19. In the study overall: T cells, B-cell-depleted T cells, or PBMCs provided the cDNA or gDNA that served as material.

Original processing methods: The assay estimated nucleated cells by amplifying reference gene primers. Here immunoSEQ multiplex PCR was the method, and the copy in TCRdb shows in-frame clones only, minus some. V and J calls and clone size are as listed in that table; D and trimming were resolved from the DNA. The repertoire holds about 120,000 clones, with about 89% as singletons. This clone showed up just once. The germline V gene has CDR1 SGDLS and CDR2 YYNGEE. The CDR3 loop spans 12 amino acids. V lost 3 bases to trimming and J lost 10 bases, with 10 bases between them. The sample consisted of peripheral blood. V and J are TRBV9 and TRBJ1-4; D is perhaps TRBD1 (6 bases). This TCR was recovered from a human donor with acute or convalescent COVID-19. The donor label of this sample is uncertain. CDR3 nucleotide sequence: TGTGCCAGCAGCGCAGGGGTAGGAAAACTGTTTTTT. Protein: CASSAGVGKLFF.